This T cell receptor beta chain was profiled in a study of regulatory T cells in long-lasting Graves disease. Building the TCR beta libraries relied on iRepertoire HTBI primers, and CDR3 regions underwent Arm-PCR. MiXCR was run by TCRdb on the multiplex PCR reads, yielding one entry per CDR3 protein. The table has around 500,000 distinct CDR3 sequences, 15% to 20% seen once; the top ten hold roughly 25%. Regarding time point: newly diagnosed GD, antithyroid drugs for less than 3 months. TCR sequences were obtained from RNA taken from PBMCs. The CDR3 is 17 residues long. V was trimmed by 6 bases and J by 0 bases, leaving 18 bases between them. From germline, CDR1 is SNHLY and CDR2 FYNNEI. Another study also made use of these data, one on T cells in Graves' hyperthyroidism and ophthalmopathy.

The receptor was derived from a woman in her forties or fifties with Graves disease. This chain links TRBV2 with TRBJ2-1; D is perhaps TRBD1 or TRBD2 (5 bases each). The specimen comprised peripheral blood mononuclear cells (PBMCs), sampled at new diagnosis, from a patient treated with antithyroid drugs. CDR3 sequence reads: CASRDGLGTISYNEQFF. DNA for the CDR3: TGTGCCAGCAGGGACGGACTGGGGACCATCTCCTACAATGAGCAGTTCTTC.